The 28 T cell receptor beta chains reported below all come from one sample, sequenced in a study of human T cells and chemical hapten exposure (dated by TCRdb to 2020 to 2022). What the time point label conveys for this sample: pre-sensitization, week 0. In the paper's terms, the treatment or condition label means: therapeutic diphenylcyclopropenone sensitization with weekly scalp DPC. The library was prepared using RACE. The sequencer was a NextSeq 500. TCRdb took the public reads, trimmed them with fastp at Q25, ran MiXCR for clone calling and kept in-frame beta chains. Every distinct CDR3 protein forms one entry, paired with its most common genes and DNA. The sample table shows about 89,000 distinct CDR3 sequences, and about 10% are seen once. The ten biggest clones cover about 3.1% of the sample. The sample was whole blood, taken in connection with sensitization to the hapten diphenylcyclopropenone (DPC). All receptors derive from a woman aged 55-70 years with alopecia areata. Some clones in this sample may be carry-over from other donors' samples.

The CDR3 sequence: CASSYQRGGTGELFF. For the CDR3, the DNA is TGTGCCAGCAGTTATCAGCGGGGCGGGACCGGGGAGCTGTTTTTT. The V call is TRBV27, the J call TRBJ2-2; TRBD2 aligns across 7 bases. CDR1 MNHEY and CDR2 SMNVEV come from the germline V gene (reference sequence). Trimming removed 4 bases from V and 5 bases from J; junction bases left unmatched: 7. The CDR3 consists of 15 residues.

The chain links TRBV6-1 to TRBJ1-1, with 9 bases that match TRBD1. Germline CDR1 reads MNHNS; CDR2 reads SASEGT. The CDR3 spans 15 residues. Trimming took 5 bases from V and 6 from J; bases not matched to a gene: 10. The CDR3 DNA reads TGTGCCAGCAGTCTAAACCGGGACAGGGCGGCTGAAGCTTTCTTT. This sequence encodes CASSLNRDRAAEAFF.

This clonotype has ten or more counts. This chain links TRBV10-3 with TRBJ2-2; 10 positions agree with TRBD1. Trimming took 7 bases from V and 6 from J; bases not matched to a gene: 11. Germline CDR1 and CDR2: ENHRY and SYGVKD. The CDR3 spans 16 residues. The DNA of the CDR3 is TGTGCCATCACCCCCGCCGGGACAGGGGATGCCGGGGAGCTGTTTTTT. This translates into CAITPAGTGDAGELFF.

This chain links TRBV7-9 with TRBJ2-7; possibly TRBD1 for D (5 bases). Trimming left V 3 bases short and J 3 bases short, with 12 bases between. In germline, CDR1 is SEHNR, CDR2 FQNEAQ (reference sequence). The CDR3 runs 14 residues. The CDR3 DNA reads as TGTGCCAGCAGCTTCCCGACAGCGCACTACGAGCAGTACTTC. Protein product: CASSFPTAHYEQYF.

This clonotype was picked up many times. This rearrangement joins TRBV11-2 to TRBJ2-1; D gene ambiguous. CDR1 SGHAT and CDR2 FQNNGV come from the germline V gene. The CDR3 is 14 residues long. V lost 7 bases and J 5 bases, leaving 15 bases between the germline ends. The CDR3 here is CASTPPSWNNEQFF. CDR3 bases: TGTGCCAGCACCCCTCCGAGTTGGAACAATGAGCAGTTCTTC.

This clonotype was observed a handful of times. DNA for the CDR3: TGCAGCGTGGCGGCCTTACTCTCTGGAAACACCATATATTTT. This gives the protein CSVAALLSGNTIYF. The chain joins TRBV29-1 to TRBJ1-3; D is undetermined. Germline V gene lookup returns CDR1 SQVTM and CDR2 ANQGSEA. The CDR3 totals 14 residues. The V and J ends lost 6 bases and 0 bases respectively, with 12 bases between them. The variable domain in full, with the rest retrieved from reference TRBV29-1 and TRBJ1-3, is SAVISQKPSRDICQRGTSLTIQCQVDSQVTMMFWYRQQPGQSLTLIATANQGSEATYESGFVIDKFPISRPNLTFSTLTVSNMSPEDSSIYLCSVAALLSGNTIYFGEGSWLTVV.

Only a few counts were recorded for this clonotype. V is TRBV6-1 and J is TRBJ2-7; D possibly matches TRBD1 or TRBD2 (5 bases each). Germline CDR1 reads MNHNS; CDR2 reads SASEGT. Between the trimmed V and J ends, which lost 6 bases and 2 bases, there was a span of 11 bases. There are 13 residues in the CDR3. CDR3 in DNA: TGTGCCAGCAGGGGGACGGAACCCTACGAGCAGTACTTC. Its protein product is CASRGTEPYEQYF.

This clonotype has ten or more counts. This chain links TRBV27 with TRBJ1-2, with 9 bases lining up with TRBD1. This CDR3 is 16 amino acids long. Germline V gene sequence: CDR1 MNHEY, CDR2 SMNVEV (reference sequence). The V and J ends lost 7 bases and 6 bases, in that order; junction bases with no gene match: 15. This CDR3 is CASNPHPGQGHDGYTF. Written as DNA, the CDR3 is TGTGCCAGCAATCCCCATCCGGGACAGGGACACGATGGCTACACCTTC.

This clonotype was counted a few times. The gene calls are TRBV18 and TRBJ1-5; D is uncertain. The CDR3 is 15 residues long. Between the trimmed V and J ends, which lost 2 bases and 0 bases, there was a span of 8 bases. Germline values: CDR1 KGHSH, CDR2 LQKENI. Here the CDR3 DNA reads TGTGCCAGCTCACCAGGGGATCCTAGCAATCAGCCCCAGCATTTT. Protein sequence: CASSPGDPSNQPQHF. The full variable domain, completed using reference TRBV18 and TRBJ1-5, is NAGVMQNPRHLVRRRGQEARLRCSPMKGHSHVYWYRQLPEEGLKFMVYLQKENIIDESGMPKERFSAEFPKEGPSILRIQQVVRGDSAAYFCASSPGDPSNQPQHFGDGTRLSIL.

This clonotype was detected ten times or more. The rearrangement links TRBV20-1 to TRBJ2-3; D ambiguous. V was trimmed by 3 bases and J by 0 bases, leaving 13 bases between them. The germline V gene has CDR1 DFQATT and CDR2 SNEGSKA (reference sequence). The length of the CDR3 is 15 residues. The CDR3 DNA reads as TGCAGTGCTAGGTCTAACTCAAAAAGCACAGATACGCAGTATTTT. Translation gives CSARSNSKSTDTQYF.

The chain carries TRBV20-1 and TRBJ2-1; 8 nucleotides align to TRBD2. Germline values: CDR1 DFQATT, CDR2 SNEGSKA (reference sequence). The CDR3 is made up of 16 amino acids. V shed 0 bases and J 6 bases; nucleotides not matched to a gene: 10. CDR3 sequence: CSARDDQRGNVNEQFF. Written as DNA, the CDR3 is TGCAGTGCTAGAGATGACCAGCGGGGGAACGTCAATGAGCAGTTCTTC.

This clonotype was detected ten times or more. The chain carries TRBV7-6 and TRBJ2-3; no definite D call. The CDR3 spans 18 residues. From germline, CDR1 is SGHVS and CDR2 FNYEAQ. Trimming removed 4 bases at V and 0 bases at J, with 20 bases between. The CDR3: CASSSSLRPDSSTDTQYF. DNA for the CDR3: TGTGCCAGCAGCTCCTCCCTCCGTCCAGATTCTAGCACAGATACGCAGTATTTT.

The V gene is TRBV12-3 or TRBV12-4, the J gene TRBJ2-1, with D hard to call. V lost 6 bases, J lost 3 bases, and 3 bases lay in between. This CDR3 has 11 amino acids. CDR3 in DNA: TGTGCCAGCAGACTCTACAATGAGCAGTTCTTC. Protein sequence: CASRLYNEQFF.

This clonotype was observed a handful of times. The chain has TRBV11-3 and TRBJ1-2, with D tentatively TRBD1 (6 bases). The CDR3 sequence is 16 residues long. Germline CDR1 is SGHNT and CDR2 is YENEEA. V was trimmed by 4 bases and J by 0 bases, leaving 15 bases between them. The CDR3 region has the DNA TGTGCCAGCAGCTGCCGGGACACGTCAACTAACTATGGCTACACCTTC. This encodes CASSCRDTSTNYGYTF. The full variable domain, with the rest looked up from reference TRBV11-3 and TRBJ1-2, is EAGVVQSPRYKIIEKKQPVAFWCNPISGHNTLYWYLQNLGQGPELLIRYENEEAVDDSQLPKDRFSAERLKGVDSTLKIQPAELGDSAVYLCASSCRDTSTNYGYTFGSGTRLTVV.

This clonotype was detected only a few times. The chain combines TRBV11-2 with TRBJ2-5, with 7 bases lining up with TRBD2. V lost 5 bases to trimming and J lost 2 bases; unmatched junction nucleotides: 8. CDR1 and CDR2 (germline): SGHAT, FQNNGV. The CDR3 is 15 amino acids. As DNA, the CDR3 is TGTGCCAGCAGCGAAACCCTAGCGGCTCAAGAGACCCAGTACTTC. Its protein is CASSETLAAQETQYF. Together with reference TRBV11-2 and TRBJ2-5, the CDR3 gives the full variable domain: EAGVAQSPRYKIIEKRQSVAFWCNPISGHATLYWYQQILGQGPKLLIQFQNNGVVDDSQLPKDRFSAERLKGVDSTLKIQPAKLEDSAVYLCASSETLAAQETQYFGPGTRLLVL.

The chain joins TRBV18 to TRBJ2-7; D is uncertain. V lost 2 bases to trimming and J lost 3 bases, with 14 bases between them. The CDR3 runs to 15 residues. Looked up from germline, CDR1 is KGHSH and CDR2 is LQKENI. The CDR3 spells CASSPRAAQLYEQYF. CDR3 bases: TGTGCCAGCTCACCAAGGGCCGCCCAACTCTACGAGCAGTACTTC.

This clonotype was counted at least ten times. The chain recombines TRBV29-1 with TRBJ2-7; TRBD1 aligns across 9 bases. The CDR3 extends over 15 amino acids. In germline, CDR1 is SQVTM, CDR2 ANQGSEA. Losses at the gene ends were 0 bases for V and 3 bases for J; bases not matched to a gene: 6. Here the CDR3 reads CSVEDGQGSHYEQYF. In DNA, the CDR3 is TGCAGCGTTGAAGACGGACAGGGGAGTCACTACGAGCAGTACTTC.

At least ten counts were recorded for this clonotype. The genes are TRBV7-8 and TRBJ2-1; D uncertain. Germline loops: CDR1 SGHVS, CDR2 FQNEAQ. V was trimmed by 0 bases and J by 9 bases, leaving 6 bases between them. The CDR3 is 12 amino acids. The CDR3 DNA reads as TGTGCCAGCAGCTTAGCGGTTCGTGAGCAGTTCTTC. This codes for CASSLAVREQFF. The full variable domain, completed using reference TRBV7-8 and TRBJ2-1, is GAGVSQSPRYKVAKRGQDVALRCDPISGHVSLFWYQQALGQGPEFLTYFQNEAQLDKSGLPSDRFFAERPEGSVSTLKIQRTQQEDSAVYLCASSLAVREQFFGPGTRLTVL.

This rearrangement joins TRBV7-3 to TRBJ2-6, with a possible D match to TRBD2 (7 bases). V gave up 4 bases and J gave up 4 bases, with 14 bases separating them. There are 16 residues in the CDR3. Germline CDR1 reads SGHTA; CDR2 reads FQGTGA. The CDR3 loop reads CASSSRAGAGANVLTF. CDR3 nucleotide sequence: TGTGCCAGCAGCTCCCGGGCGGGGGCCGGGGCCAACGTCCTGACTTTC. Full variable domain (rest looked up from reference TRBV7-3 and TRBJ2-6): GAGVSQTPSNKVTEKGKYVELRCDPISGHTALYWYRQSLGQGPEFLIYFQGTGAADDSGLPNDRFFAVRPEGSVSTLKIQRTERGDSAVYLCASSSRAGAGANVLTFGAGSRLTVL.

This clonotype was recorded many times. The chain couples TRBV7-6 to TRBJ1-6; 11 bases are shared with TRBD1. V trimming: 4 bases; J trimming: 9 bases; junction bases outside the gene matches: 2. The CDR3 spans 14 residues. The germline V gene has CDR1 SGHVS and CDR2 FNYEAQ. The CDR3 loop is CASSSGTGGSPLHF. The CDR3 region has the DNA TGTGCCAGCAGCTCCGGGACAGGGGGTTCACCCCTCCACTTT.

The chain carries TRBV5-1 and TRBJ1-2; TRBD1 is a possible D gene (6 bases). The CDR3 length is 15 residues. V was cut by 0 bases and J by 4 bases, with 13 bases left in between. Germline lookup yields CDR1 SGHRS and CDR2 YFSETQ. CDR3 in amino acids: CASSLEIGRGYGYTF. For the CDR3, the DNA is TGCGCCAGCAGCTTGGAGATCGGCAGGGGCTATGGCTACACCTTC.

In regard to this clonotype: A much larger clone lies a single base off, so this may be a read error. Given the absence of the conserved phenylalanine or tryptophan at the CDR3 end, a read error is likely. The CDR3 DNA reads TGCAGCGGACACAGGGTTTTCGACAATGAGCAGTTCTTA. Residues: CSGHRVFDNEQFL. The chain is built from TRBV29-1 and TRBJ2-1, with D tentatively TRBD1 (6 bases). V lost 7 bases and J 5 bases, leaving 15 bases between the germline ends. The germline V gene encodes CDR1 SQVTM and CDR2 ANQGSEA. This CDR3 region has 13 residues.

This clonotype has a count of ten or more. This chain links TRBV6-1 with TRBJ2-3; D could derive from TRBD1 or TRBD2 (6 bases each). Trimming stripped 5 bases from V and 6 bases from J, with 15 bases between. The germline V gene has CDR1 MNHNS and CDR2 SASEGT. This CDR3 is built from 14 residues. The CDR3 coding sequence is TGTGCCAGCAGTATCGGGGGCCTCTCCGATACGCAGTATTTT. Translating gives CASSIGGLSDTQYF.

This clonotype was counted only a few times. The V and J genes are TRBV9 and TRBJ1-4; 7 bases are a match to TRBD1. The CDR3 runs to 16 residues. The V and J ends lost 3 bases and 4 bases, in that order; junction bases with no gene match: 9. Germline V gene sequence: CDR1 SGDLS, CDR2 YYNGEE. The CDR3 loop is CASSALDRTLNEKLFF. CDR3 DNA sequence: TGTGCCAGCAGCGCTCTGGACAGGACCCTTAATGAAAAACTGTTTTTT.

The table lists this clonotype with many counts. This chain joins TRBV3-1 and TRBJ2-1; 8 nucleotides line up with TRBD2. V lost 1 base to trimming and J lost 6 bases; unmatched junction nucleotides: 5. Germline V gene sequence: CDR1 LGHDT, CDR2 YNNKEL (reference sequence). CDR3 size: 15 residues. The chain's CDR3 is CASSQVGLAGNEQFF. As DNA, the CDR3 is TGTGCCAGCAGCCAAGTAGGGCTAGCGGGCAATGAGCAGTTCTTC.

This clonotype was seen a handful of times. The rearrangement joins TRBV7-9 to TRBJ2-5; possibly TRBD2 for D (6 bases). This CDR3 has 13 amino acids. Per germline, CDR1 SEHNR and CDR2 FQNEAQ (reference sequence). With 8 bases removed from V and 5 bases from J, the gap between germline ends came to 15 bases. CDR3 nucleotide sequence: TGTGCCAGCCTCACCCTAGCGACGGAGACCCAGTACTTC. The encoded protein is CASLTLATETQYF.

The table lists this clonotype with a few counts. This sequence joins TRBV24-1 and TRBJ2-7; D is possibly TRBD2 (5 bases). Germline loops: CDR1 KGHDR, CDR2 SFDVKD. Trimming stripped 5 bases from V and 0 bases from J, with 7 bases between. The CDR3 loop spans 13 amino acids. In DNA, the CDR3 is TGTGCCACCAGTGGAGGGCCCTCCTACGAGCAGTACTTC. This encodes CATSGGPSYEQYF.

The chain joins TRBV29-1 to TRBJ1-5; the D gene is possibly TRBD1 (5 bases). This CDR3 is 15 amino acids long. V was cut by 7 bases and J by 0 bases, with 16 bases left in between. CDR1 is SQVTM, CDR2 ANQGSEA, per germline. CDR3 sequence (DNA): TGCAGCGCCACCGTGGGGGGATATAGCAATCAGCCCCAGCATTTT. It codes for CSATVGGYSNQPQHF.